This T cell receptor (beta chain) was recorded in a study of identical twins. The donor group consisted entirely of healthy Caucasians. Each CDR3 protein gets one entry after TCRdb re-called the 5' RACE reads with MiXCR. The sample has under 900,000 distinct CDR3 sequences, 9% to 15% seen once; the top ten hold about 1.5%. CDR3 length: 13 residues. The ends lost 2 bases at V and 8 bases at J; junction bases unmatched: 6. Germline CDR1 is DFQATT and CDR2 is SNEGSKA (reference sequence). This sample also belongs to another study, concerning yellow fever vaccine responses in identical twins.

Sample: PBMCs. The genes are TRBV20-1 and TRBJ2-1; 7 bases agree with TRBD2. The sequence was obtained from a woman aged 18-29 years in good health. DNA of the CDR3: TGCAGTGCTAGACTAGCGGTGGGCGATGAGCAGTTCTTC. It translates to CSARLAVGDEQFF.